These 27 T cell receptor beta chains were sequenced from one sample in a study of CD8+ T cells in alopecia areata. cDNA serving as the sequencing template came from extracted, reverse transcribed RNA. Produced via immunoSEQ multiplex PCR; TCRdb's table is partial and in-frame only. The table has around 98,000 clones, around two fifths seen once. Sequencing was performed on CD4+ T cells sorted from blood. All receptors come from a human donor with alopecia areata.

This clone was detected only a few times. This chain uses TRBV18 with TRBJ2-7; D gene ambiguous. The CDR3 has 14 residues. The germline V gene has CDR1 KGHSH and CDR2 LQKENI. The V gene lost 3 bases and the J gene lost 4 bases, with 13 bases spanning the gap. CDR3: CASSPPGQEYEQYF. The CDR3 nucleotides read TGTGCCAGCTCACCCCCCGGCCAAGAATACGAGCAGTACTTC.

The V gene is TRBV29-1, the J gene TRBJ2-3; D not certain. There are 13 residues in the CDR3. V shed 4 bases and J shed 2 bases, with 10 bases lying between them. The V gene's germline CDR1 is SQVTM and CDR2 ANQGSEA. CDR3 nucleotide sequence: TGCAGCGTTGGGTCCCGGTTCACAGATACGCAGTATTTT. This translates into CSVGSRFTDTQYF.

The V call is TRBV6-5, the J call TRBJ2-7, with 7 bases matching TRBD2. Germline values: CDR1 MNHEY, CDR2 SVGAGI. V trimming: 4 bases; J trimming: 5 bases; junction bases outside the gene matches: 11. This CDR3 is built from 15 residues. CDR3 sequence: CASSSIPGLNDEQYF. The CDR3 DNA is TGTGCCAGCAGTTCCATACCGGGACTAAACGACGAGCAGTACTTC.

In this sample, this clone turned up a few times. The chain links TRBV18 to TRBJ1-5; D gene uncertain. V was clipped by 3 bases and J by 5 bases, with 8 bases between them. This CDR3 comprises 13 residues. Per the germline V gene, CDR1 is KGHSH and CDR2 is LQKENI. The CDR3 here is CASSPSGDQPQHF. In nucleotides, the CDR3 is TGTGCCAGCTCACCGAGCGGGGATCAGCCCCAGCATTTT.

The genes are TRBV29-1 and TRBJ2-5; 10 bases align to TRBD2. Germline V gene lookup returns CDR1 SQVTM and CDR2 ANQGSEA. This CDR3 has 12 amino acids. After removal of 7 bases from V and 1 base from J, the junction contained 0 bases not matched to a gene. The CDR3 nucleotides read TGCAGCGGGACTAGCGGCCAAGAGACCCAGTACTTC. Translating it yields CSGTSGQETQYF. Drawing the rest from reference TRBV29-1 and TRBJ2-5, the complete variable domain is SAVISQKPSRDICQRGTSLTIQCQVDSQVTMMFWYRQQPGQSLTLIATANQGSEATYESGFVIDKFPISRPNLTFSTLTVSNMSPEDSSIYLCSGTSGQETQYFGPGTRLLVL.

This sequence joins TRBV30 and TRBJ1-5; D remains unclear. Trimming shortened V by 8 bases and J by 3 bases, and 23 bases separated the two germline ends. CDR3 length: 16 amino acids. The germline V gene has CDR1 GTSNPN and CDR2 SVGIG (reference sequence). The CDR3, as DNA: TGTGCCAAGATAGGATCGCGGGCTCGGGTCAATCAGCCCCAGCATTTT. Residues: CAKIGSRARVNQPQHF.

This clone came up a few times. The CDR3 protein is CASFAPGTSFHEQYF. In DNA, the CDR3 is TGTGCCAGCTTCGCACCCGGGACTAGTTTCCACGAGCAGTACTTC. The chain is built from TRBV28 and TRBJ2-7; 8 bases map to TRBD2. The CDR3 totals 15 residues. Germline V gene data show CDR1 as MDHEN and CDR2 as SYDVKM. After removal of 8 bases from V and 5 bases from J, the junction contained 14 bases not matched to a gene.

This sequence joins TRBV5-6 and TRBJ1-5; 8 nucleotides line up with TRBD1. After removal of 4 bases from V and 3 bases from J, the junction contained 9 bases not matched to a gene. This CDR3 contains 16 residues. The germline CDR1 and CDR2 sequences are SGHDT and YYEEEE. The chain's CDR3 is CASSQDAGGPNQPQHF. CDR3 nucleotides: TGTGCCAGCAGCCAGGATGCAGGGGGCCCCAATCAGCCCCAGCATTTT.

CDR3 loop: CASSEGTLGGFF. In DNA form, the CDR3 reads TGTGCCAGCAGTGAAGGGACTTTAGGGGGGTTCTTC. The V and J genes are TRBV2 and TRBJ2-1, with TRBD1 as a possible D gene (6 bases). Germline values: CDR1 SNHLY, CDR2 FYNNEI. CDR3 length equals 12 residues. Trimming pared 1 base from V and 15 bases from J, leaving 13 bases between.

The chain uses TRBV18 and TRBJ2-5; D remains unclear. Germline V gene lookup returns CDR1 KGHSH and CDR2 LQKENI. CDR3 length equals 15 residues. Deletions cut 5 bases from V and 3 bases from J, with 16 bases between. DNA of the CDR3: TGTGCCAGCTCAGCTGAGGAGCAGAGCGAAGAGACCCAGTACTTC. Its translation is CASSAEEQSEETQYF.

The chain combines TRBV6-6 with TRBJ2-1; maybe TRBD2 (6 bases). Germline-derived CDR1 and CDR2 are MNHNY and SVGAGI (reference sequence). V lost 6 bases and J lost 5, with 14 bases in between. CDR3 size: 14 residues. The chain's CDR3 is CASSPLGGHNEQFF. CDR3 DNA: TGTGCCAGCAGCCCTCTGGGGGGTCACAATGAGCAGTTCTTC.

The V gene is TRBV6-6, the J gene TRBJ1-5, with D hard to call. The CDR3 is 13 amino acids. CDR1 is MNHNY and CDR2 is SVGAGI in the germline V gene (reference sequence). V was cut by 7 bases and J by 0 bases, with 7 bases left in between. The CDR3: CASTYYSNQPQHF. The CDR3 DNA sequence: TGTGCCAGCACCTATTATAGCAATCAGCCCCAGCATTTT.

In its sample, this clone was seen a few times. This chain links TRBV5-1 with TRBJ1-1; 7 bases are shared with TRBD1. This CDR3 comprises 15 residues. Trimming at V came to 1 base and at J to 1 base, leaving 4 bases not matched to a gene. CDR1 and CDR2 (germline): SGHRS, YFSETQ. This chain's CDR3 is CASSLREGANTEAFF. The CDR3 bases are TGCGCCAGCAGCTTGAGGGAGGGGGCGAACACTGAAGCTTTCTTT.

This sequence joins TRBV6-5 and TRBJ2-2; 10 nucleotides match TRBD1. The CDR3 is 14 amino acids. Germline trimming cut 6 bases from V and 5 bases from J; bases unmatched to any gene: 3. In germline, CDR1 is MNHEY, CDR2 SVGAGI. CDR3 protein: CASRRTGGTGELFF. In nucleotides, the CDR3 is TGTGCCAGCAGAAGGACAGGGGGAACCGGGGAGCTGTTTTTT.

This clone was observed a handful of times. The chain couples TRBV29-1 to TRBJ2-3; 10 bases map to TRBD2. The germline V gene has CDR1 SQVTM and CDR2 ANQGSEA. CDR3 size: 14 residues. V trimming: 4 bases; J trimming: 1 base; junction bases outside the gene matches: 2. CDR3 residues: CSVAGLAGTDTQYF. As DNA, the CDR3 is TGCAGCGTTGCTGGACTAGCGGGCACAGATACGCAGTATTTT.

The J gene is TRBJ1-1, the V gene TRBV28; D is unclear. Germline CDR1 MDHEN, CDR2 SYDVKM. This CDR3 contains 13 residues. Trimming stripped 7 bases from V and 1 base from J, with 10 bases between. The CDR3 DNA sequence: TGTGCCAGCACCCGGCGGCAGAACACTGAAGCTTTCTTT. Its translation is CASTRRQNTEAFF.

This clone came up once. The chain uses TRBV20-1 and TRBJ2-3, with D perhaps TRBD1 (6 bases). With 6 bases removed from V and 10 bases from J, the gap between germline ends came to 14 bases. Germline CDR1 and CDR2: DFQATT and SNEGSKA (reference sequence). This CDR3 has 11 residues. The CDR3 sequence: CSATQGIAQYF. CDR3 nucleotide sequence: TGCAGTGCAACTCAGGGGATCGCGCAGTATTTT.

V and J are TRBV30 and TRBJ2-5, with 7 bases lining up with TRBD1. V shed 4 bases and J 2 bases; nucleotides not matched to a gene: 10. CDR1 and CDR2 (germline): GTSNPN, SVGIG (reference sequence). The CDR3 runs 15 residues. The CDR3: CAWTRGQPIQETQYF. The CDR3 bases are TGTGCCTGGACCCGGGGACAGCCGATTCAAGAGACCCAGTACTTC.

CDR3 DNA: TGTGCCAGCAGTTTAGCGGAACCTTCCGAAGCTTTCTTT. This sequence encodes CASSLAEPSEAFF. This chain joins TRBV28 and TRBJ1-1; D gene unclear. Trimming shortened V by 2 bases and J by 8 bases, and 12 bases separated the two germline ends. This CDR3 is built from 13 residues. The V gene's germline CDR1 is MDHEN and CDR2 SYDVKM.

The V and J genes are TRBV6-5 and TRBJ2-5; D ambiguous. V was clipped by 6 bases and J by 5 bases, with 10 bases between them. Per the germline V gene, CDR1 is MNHEY and CDR2 is SVGAGI. CDR3 length: 12 amino acids. As DNA, the CDR3 is TGTGCCAGCAGCATGAGTGCTGAGACCCAGTACTTC. Translated, it gives CASSMSAETQYF.

By its share, this clone is medium-sized. The CDR3 region is CASWSAWGAAKNIQYF. The CDR3 DNA sequence: TGTGCCAGTTGGTCAGCTTGGGGGGCGGCCAAAAACATTCAGTACTTC. The chain couples TRBV28 to TRBJ2-4; D may be TRBD1 or TRBD2 (6 bases each). This CDR3 is 16 amino acids long. CDR1 and CDR2 from the germline V gene are MDHEN and SYDVKM. V gave up 9 bases and J gave up 1 base, with 19 bases separating them.

This sequence joins TRBV5-1 and TRBJ2-5; 8 bases map to TRBD2. CDR1 and CDR2 from the germline V gene are SGHRS and YFSETQ. This CDR3 region has 16 residues. The V gene end was trimmed by 1 base and the J gene end by 0 bases; junction bases not matched to a gene: 5. DNA for the CDR3: TGCGCCAGCAGCTTGAATCCAGCGGGGGACCAAGAGACCCAGTACTTC. This encodes CASSLNPAGDQETQYF.

The chain employs TRBV14 and TRBJ2-7; 7 positions match TRBD2. Per the germline V gene, CDR1 is SGHDN and CDR2 is FVKESK. Trimming at V came to 8 bases and at J to 2 bases, leaving 6 bases not matched to a gene. The CDR3 is 13 amino acids. The CDR3 protein is CASVGGTTYEQYF. The CDR3 coding sequence is TGTGCCAGCGTGGGCGGGACTACCTACGAGCAGTACTTC.

The chain combines TRBV5-1 with TRBJ2-3; weak D call: TRBD2 (5 bases). CDR3 length: 16 amino acids. Looked up from germline, CDR1 is SGHRS and CDR2 is YFSETQ. Deletions cut 4 bases from V and 4 bases from J, with 19 bases between. Here the CDR3 DNA reads TGCGCCAGCAGCCTAGGACTGCCTTTGGGCGCAGATACGCAGTATTTT. Protein product: CASSLGLPLGADTQYF.

The chain combines TRBV30 with TRBJ2-1, with 7 nucleotides matching TRBD2. J gave up 3 bases and V 4 bases, and 3 bases lay outside the gene matches. The CDR3 is 13 residues long. Germline V lookup: CDR1 GTSNPN, CDR2 SVGIG (reference sequence). Here the CDR3 reads CAWTSGGYNEQFF. CDR3 DNA sequence: TGTGCCTGGACTAGCGGTGGCTACAATGAGCAGTTCTTC.

A remark on this clone: Other nucleotide sequences in the sample specify the same CDR3. The rearrangement links TRBV29-1 to TRBJ1-1; 9 bases are shared with TRBD1. The germline CDR1 and CDR2 sequences are SQVTM and ANQGSEA. Losses at the gene ends were 6 bases for V and 1 base for J; bases not matched to a gene: 3. The CDR3 consists of 13 residues. The CDR3 protein is CSVSTGGNTEAFF. The CDR3 nucleotides read TGCAGCGTATCGACAGGGGGGAACACTGAAGCTTTCTTT.

This clone has more than one count but fewer than ten. The chain combines TRBV2 with TRBJ2-7; D is unresolved. The CDR3 spans 11 residues. The germline CDR1 and CDR2 sequences are SNHLY and FYNNEI. The CDR3 here is CAINSDYEQYF. DNA for the CDR3: TGTGCTATTAATTCCGACTACGAGCAGTACTTC. The full variable domain, its missing parts supplied by reference TRBV2 and TRBJ2-7, is EPEVTQTPSHQVTQMGQEVILRCVPISNHLYFYWYRQILGQKVEFLVSFYNNEISEKSEIFDDQFSVERPDGSNFTLKIRSTKLEDSAMYFCAINSDYEQYFGPGTRLTVT.